These T cell receptor beta chains were read from a single sample in a study of T cells in localized non-small cell lung cancer. Using immunoSEQ multiplex PCR, the repertoire was profiled, and TCRdb retains in-frame clones only, with some absent. The data contain almost 30,000 clones, roughly 91% of them singletons. Sequencing used peripheral blood, obtained before any cancer treatment. Receptor source: a female donor over 55 with stage III squamous cell lung carcinoma. Each CDR3 is given with its conserved first and last residue. The D gene is left open where the match is weak. Clone size is shown for a subset of rows, as once, few, many or a class of expanded clone.

abundance	d_gene	v_gene	j_gene	CDR3nt	CDR3aa
NA	TRBD2	TRBV27	TRBJ2-1	TGTGCCAGCAGTTCGGCTAGCGGGGTCTCCTACAATGAGCAGTTCTTC	CASSSASGVSYNEQFF
NA	TRBD2	TRBV7-2	TRBJ2-3	TGTGCCAGCAGCTTACCCCTATCAGCGGGAAGAACAGATACGCAGTATTTT	CASSLPLSAGRTDTQYF
NA	TRBD1	TRBV19	TRBJ1-2	TGTGCCAGTATTACAGGGGGTCCCCACAACTATGGCTACACCTTC	CASITGGPHNYGYTF
NA	TRBD2	TRBV5-6	TRBJ2-2	TGTGCCAGCAGCTCTATCAGCGGGGGAAACACCGGGGAGCTGTTTTTT	CASSSISGGNTGELFF
NA	NA	TRBV28	TRBJ1-2	TGTGCCAGCAGTGAGGGAGCGACAGGTAGCTATGGCTACACCTTC	CASSEGATGSYGYTF
once	TRBD1	TRBV5-1	TRBJ1-3	TGCGCCAGCAGCCCTTCCCGGACAGGGGGAGATGGAAACACCATATATTTT	CASSPSRTGGDGNTIYF
NA	TRBD2	TRBV5-1	TRBJ2-2	TGCGCCAGCAGCTTACCTAGCGGGAAGGCGAACACCGGGGAGCTGTTTTTT	CASSLPSGKANTGELFF
once	TRBD1	TRBV6-6	TRBJ1-5	TGTGCCAGCAGCCCTCGACAGGGAGGCAATCAGCCCCAGCATTTT	CASSPRQGGNQPQHF
NA	TRBD2	TRBV2	TRBJ2-3	TGTGCCAGCAGTGACGGACTAGCGGGAGTTGTGGGCACAGATACGCAGTATTTT	CASSDGLAGVVGTDTQYF
NA	NA	TRBV7-2	TRBJ2-3	TGTGCCAGCAGCCCATCAACGGGGTTGGAGACAGATACGCAGTATTTT	CASSPSTGLETDTQYF
NA	NA	TRBV6-1	TRBJ2-4	TGTGCCAGCAGCTCTGGGGCTGGGCAGGGAAACATTCAGTACTTC	CASSSGAGQGNIQYF
NA	NA	TRBV19	TRBJ2-1	TGTGCCAGTAGGAACAGGGCCTCCTACAATGAGCAGTTCTTC	CASRNRASYNEQFF
NA	NA	TRBV10-1	TRBJ2-3	TGCGCCAGCAGTGAGGAGGGGGGGGGCGAGGATACGCAGTATTTT	CASSEEGGGEDTQYF
NA	NA	TRBV21-1	TRBJ2-3	TGTGCCAGCAGCAAAGCGCGGACTTGCACGATAGATACGCAGTATTTT	CASSKARTCTIDTQYF
NA	NA	TRBV5-6	TRBJ2-1	TGTGCCAGCAGCTTTCGCGGGACGGGGGACAATGAGCAGTTCTTC	CASSFRGTGDNEQFF
NA	NA	TRBV2	TRBJ1-1	TGTGCCAGCAGTCGAGGCAGGTCCGGAGACACTGAAGCTTTCTTT	CASSRGRSGDTEAFF
NA	NA	TRBV5-1	TRBJ1-6	TGCGCCAGCAGCCAAGGACAGCCCGAGGGGTCACCCCTCCACTTT	CASSQGQPEGSPLHF
few	TRBD1	TRBV19	TRBJ1-5	TGTGCCAGTAGACCACAGGGGAATCAGCCCCAGCATTTT	CASRPQGNQPQHF
NA	TRBD1	TRBV9	TRBJ2-1	TGTGCCAGCAGCTCAGGGGGCACTGAGCAGTTCTTC	CASSSGGTEQFF
NA	NA	TRBV11-2	TRBJ1-5	TGTGCCAGCAGCTTAGGGTGGGATCAGCCCCAGCATTTT	CASSLGWDQPQHF
once	TRBD2	TRBV29-1	TRBJ2-3	TGCAGCGGAGGTAGCGGGACAAGATCAGATACGCAGTATTTT	CSGGSGTRSDTQYF
NA	NA	TRBV6-5	TRBJ1-2	TGTGCCAGCAGGGCCGTCCGACAGGTTAACTATGGCTACACCTTC	CASRAVRQVNYGYTF
few	NA	TRBV2	TRBJ1-1	TGTGCCAGCAGTCCGGGACCCGCGAACACTGAAGCTTTCTTT	CASSPGPANTEAFF
few	TRBD1	TRBV28	TRBJ1-5	TGTGCCAGCAGAGAGACCGGGACAGGGGCTTATCAGCCCCAGCATTTT	CASRETGTGAYQPQHF
few	TRBD1	TRBV6-5	TRBJ2-2	TGTGCCAGCAGTGACACAGGGGGCGGCGGGGAGCTGTTTTTT	CASSDTGGGGELFF
NA	NA	TRBV10-2	TRBJ1-2	TGCGCCAGCAGTTATGGTTGGGCGTCCCTTGGCTACACCTTC	CASSYGWASLGYTF
NA	NA	TRBV9	TRBJ1-6	TGTGCCAGCAGCGTTCAGAGCTCCTATAATTCACCCCTCCACTTT	CASSVQSSYNSPLHF
once	TRBD1	TRBV7-8	TRBJ2-7	TGTGCCAGCAGCCCCTGGGACAGGGCGGGCGAGCAGTACTTC	CASSPWDRAGEQYF
NA	NA	TRBV7-2	TRBJ1-5	TGTGCCAGCAGCTTAGCCGTTGGGGCTCAGCCCCAGCATTTT	CASSLAVGAQPQHF
NA	TRBD1	TRBV7-2	TRBJ1-1	TGTGCCAGCAGCTTATACAGGGGAAGGACTGAAGCTTTCTTT	CASSLYRGRTEAFF
NA	NA	TRBV5-1	TRBJ2-5	TGCGCCAGCAGCTTGGAGCTTCGGGTCACCCAGTACTTC	CASSLELRVTQYF
NA	TRBD2	TRBV28	TRBJ2-2	TGTGCCAGCAGTTTATGGCCTAGCGGGCCCACCGGGGAGCTGTTTTTT	CASSLWPSGPTGELFF
NA	TRBD2	TRBV6-5	TRBJ2-1	TGTGCCAGCAGTTCGGGACTAGCAGCGAGGAATGAGCAGTTCTTC	CASSSGLAARNEQFF
NA	NA	TRBV5-4	TRBJ1-4	TGTGCCAGCAGCTTTGTGGGACTTGAAAAACTGTTTTTT	CASSFVGLEKLFF
NA	NA	TRBV6-1	TRBJ1-6	TGTGCCAGCAGTGAAGCGGGGGGCGGTTATAATTCACCCCTCCACTTT	CASSEAGGGYNSPLHF
NA	NA	TRBV29-1	TRBJ2-1	TGCAGCGTGACCCAGTGGAATGAGCAGTTCTTC	CSVTQWNEQFF
NA	NA	TRBV7-3	TRBJ2-2	TGTGCCAGCAGCCTCGATTCTCGGGTGCCCGGGGAGCTGTTTTTT	CASSLDSRVPGELFF
NA	NA	TRBV5-1	TRBJ2-2	TGCGCCAGCAGCTTGGGGAACACCGGGGAGCTGTTTTTT	CASSLGNTGELFF
once	NA	TRBV18	TRBJ2-2	TGTGCCAGCTCACCAAATTCACCGGGCACCGGGGAGCTGTTTTTT	CASSPNSPGTGELFF
once	NA	TRBV7-2	TRBJ1-1	TGTGCCAGCAGCTTCCCATTCACGGTCACTGAAGCTTTCTTT	CASSFPFTVTEAFF
NA	NA	TRBV2	TRBJ2-1	TGTGCCAGCGTCCCAGGGCAGTGGAATGAGCAGTTCTTC	CASVPGQWNEQFF
NA	TRBD1	TRBV2	TRBJ2-5	TGTGCCAGCAGTGTCCGCAGGGACAGGGTAAAAGAGACCCAGTACTTC	CASSVRRDRVKETQYF
once	TRBD2	TRBV6-1	TRBJ2-7	TGTGCCAGCAGTGAAGGGGGCGGGGGAGGCCGGGCTTCCTACGAGCAGTACTTC	CASSEGGGGGRASYEQYF
once	NA	TRBV5-1	TRBJ1-1	TGCGCCAGCAGCTTGATGGAGGCTGACACTGAAGCTTTCTTT	CASSLMEADTEAFF
NA	TRBD1	TRBV28	TRBJ1-2	TGTGCCAGCAGCTCACAGGGGGCGGGCTATGGCTACACCTTC	CASSSQGAGYGYTF
NA	TRBD1	TRBV5-1	TRBJ1-2	TGCGCCAGCAAGCTGGGACAGGGGGACTATGGCTACACCTTC	CASKLGQGDYGYTF
NA	NA	TRBV9	TRBJ2-2	TGTGCCAGCAGCTCCCTCGGGGGGAACACCGGGGAGCTGTTTTTT	CASSSLGGNTGELFF
NA	NA	TRBV2	TRBJ1-5	TGTGCCAGCAGGGGGGCGGGGAATCAGCCCCAGCATTTT	CASRGAGNQPQHF
NA	TRBD1	TRBV5-6	TRBJ2-6	TGTGCCAGCAGCATAGACAGGGGGGGCAACGTCCTGACTTTC	CASSIDRGGNVLTF
NA	NA	TRBV4-3	TRBJ1-4	TGCGCCAGCAGCCAAGATCTTCTCGGGACATATGCAACTAATGAAAAACTGTTTTTT	CASSQDLLGTYATNEKLFF
NA	NA	TRBV2	TRBJ2-1	TGTGCCAGCAGTGAACAGAGTCCCGGCTACAATGAGCAGTTCTTC	CASSEQSPGYNEQFF
NA	TRBD2	TRBV28	TRBJ2-5	TGTGCCAGCAGTTTATACGGGGCTAGCGGGAGGGTAGAGACCCAGTACTTC	CASSLYGASGRVETQYF
NA	TRBD1	TRBV18	TRBJ2-3	TGTGCCAGCTCACTCACGACAGGGGGAACAGATACGCAGTATTTT	CASSLTTGGTDTQYF